Below, 26 T cell receptor beta chains from the same sample are listed, as sequenced in a study of T cell repertoires in cytomegalovirus infection (dated by TCRdb to about 2019). Data came from an Illumina HiSeq 1500. TCRdb ran its own pipeline on the public reads, namely fastp trimming at Q25 and MiXCR clone calling, and kept in-frame beta chains. Each CDR3 protein gets just one entry, which takes the most common genes and DNA from the rows behind it. Present in this sample are 200,000 to 300,000 distinct CDR3 sequences, roughly 15% of which were seen just once. The ten biggest clones cover 8.5% to 9% of the sample. Input material: PBMCs. Receptors originate from a human donor in good health (CMV status not recorded). Some clones in this sample may be carry-over from other donors' samples.

This clonotype was detected many times. The chain links TRBV7-2 to TRBJ2-5, with a possible D match to TRBD1 (8 bases). The V end lost 2 bases, the J end lost 2 bases, and 18 bases lay between the germline ends. Germline CDR1 reads SGHTA; CDR2 reads FQGNSA. The CDR3 length is 17 residues. As DNA, the CDR3 is TGTGCCAGCAGCTTAAGGGGGGGGGGACAGGCACAAGAGACCCAGTACTTC. Its protein product is CASSLRGGGQAQETQYF.

V is TRBV6-4 and J is TRBJ2-1; 10 bases are shared with TRBD2. Germline assignment: CDR1 MRHNA and CDR2 SNTAGT. V was pared by 6 bases and J by 7 bases, with 3 bases of the junction left unmatched. There are 13 residues in the CDR3. CDR3 in amino acids: CASSGTSENEQFF. In DNA, the CDR3 is TGTGCCAGCAGCGGGACTAGCGAGAATGAGCAGTTCTTC.

The chain couples TRBV19 to TRBJ2-1; 10 bases are a match to TRBD2. V dropped 0 bases and J dropped 3; count of bases not matched to a gene: 8. The germline gives CDR1 LNHDA, CDR2 SQIVND (reference sequence). This CDR3 spans 18 amino acids. The CDR3 region is CASSIEGTLAGVYNEQFF. CDR3 DNA sequence: TGTGCCAGTAGTATAGAGGGGACCCTAGCGGGGGTCTACAATGAGCAGTTCTTC.

This clonotype came up many times. The chain carries TRBV7-8 and TRBJ2-1, with 10 positions matching TRBD1. J lost 6 bases, V lost 5 bases, and 7 bases had no gene match. Germline-derived CDR1 and CDR2 are SGHVS and FQNEAQ. This CDR3 contains 15 residues. The DNA for the CDR3 is TGTGCCAGCAGCCCCGGACAGGGGGAGGGCAATGAGCAGTTCTTC. Translated: CASSPGQGEGNEQFF.

V usage is TRBV15 and J usage is TRBJ1-4; D unclear. This CDR3 is built from 15 residues. CDR1 LNHNV and CDR2 YYDKDF come from the germline V gene (reference sequence). Trimming stripped 1 base from V and 0 bases from J, with 6 bases between. CDR3 amino acids: CATSRASTTNEKLFF. CDR3 DNA: TGTGCCACCAGCAGAGCGTCTACAACTAATGAAAAACTGTTTTTT.

This chain uses TRBV20-1 with TRBJ1-6; 8 positions match TRBD1. Germline loops: CDR1 DFQATT, CDR2 SNEGSKA (reference sequence). The CDR3 consists of 15 residues. J lost 6 bases, V lost 6 bases, and 10 bases had no gene match. The CDR3, as DNA: TGCAGTGCCAAAGCCAATCAGGGGGCTAATTCACCCCTCCACTTT. It encodes CSAKANQGANSPLHF.

This clonotype has a handful of counts. The chain carries TRBV29-1 and TRBJ1-1; TRBD1 aligns across 10 bases. This CDR3 is built from 14 residues. CDR1 is SQVTM and CDR2 is ANQGSEA in the germline V gene. Germline trimming cut 7 bases from V and 1 base from J; bases unmatched to any gene: 6. CDR3 coding DNA: TGCAGCGCTCTAGGACAGGGGGGGAACACTGAAGCTTTCTTT. Translating it yields CSALGQGGNTEAFF.

This sequence joins TRBV7-2 and TRBJ2-1; D call uncertain. This CDR3 is 17 amino acids long. Trimming left V 1 base short and J 0 bases short, with 13 bases between. Germline assignment: CDR1 SGHTA and CDR2 FQGNSA. CDR3 residues: CASSLGLHRASYNEQFF. CDR3 in DNA: TGTGCCAGCAGCTTAGGTCTTCACCGGGCCTCCTACAATGAGCAGTTCTTC.

This clonotype showed up many times. The chain links TRBV7-8 to TRBJ2-7, with 13 bases matching TRBD2. The CDR3 is 16 amino acids. With V trimmed by 5 bases and J by 2 bases, 6 bases remained unmatched. CDR1 is SGHVS, CDR2 FQNEAQ, per germline. The DNA for the CDR3 is TGTGCCAGCAGCCCGGGGGGACTAGCGGGAACCTACGAGCAGTACTTC. Translating it yields CASSPGGLAGTYEQYF.

This clonotype was detected only a few times. This chain uses TRBV7-6 with TRBJ1-1; weak D call: TRBD1 (6 bases). The CDR3 spans 15 residues. Germline CDR1 reads SGHVS; CDR2 reads FNYEAQ. V was pared by 5 bases and J by 1 base, with 14 bases between. The CDR3 reads CASSLLQGRNTEAFF. The CDR3 nucleotides are TGTGCCAGCAGCCTCCTTCAGGGGCGGAACACTGAAGCTTTCTTT.

At least ten counts were recorded for this clonotype. The chain combines TRBV12-3 or TRBV12-4 with TRBJ2-1; the match to TRBD2 covers 8 bases. V was clipped by 10 bases and J by 4 bases; unmatched bases: 6. The CDR3 sequence is 13 residues long. The CDR3 sequence: CAIRGGGYNEQFF. The CDR3 nucleotides read TGTGCCATTCGGGGGGGGGGTTACAATGAGCAGTTCTTC.

This clonotype was picked up a small number of times. The V call is TRBV20-1, the J call TRBJ1-1, with 8 bases aligning to TRBD1. The CDR3 contains 12 residues. The V and J ends lost 5 bases and 7 bases, in that order; junction bases with no gene match: 6. The V gene's germline CDR1 is DFQATT and CDR2 SNEGSKA (reference sequence). This CDR3 reads CSAPTGANEAFF. The CDR3 DNA follows: TGCAGTGCTCCGACAGGGGCTAATGAAGCTTTCTTT.

The CDR3 region has the DNA TGTGCCAGTACAGAAGAGAGCAGGGGGCCTACCGGGGAGCTGTTTTTT. Protein sequence: CASTEESRGPTGELFF. The chain links TRBV19 to TRBJ2-2; 8 positions match TRBD1. Germline V gene lookup returns CDR1 LNHDA and CDR2 SQIVND (reference sequence). The CDR3 is made up of 16 amino acids. V lost 7 bases, J lost 5 bases, and 12 bases stayed unmatched.

The chain joins TRBV29-1 to TRBJ2-3; TRBD1 aligns across 9 bases. The V gene's germline CDR1 is SQVTM and CDR2 ANQGSEA. The CDR3 length is 15 residues. V lost 7 bases, J lost 0 bases, and 8 bases stayed unmatched. The DNA for the CDR3 is TGCAGCGGTTCCGGGACAGGGATTAGCACAGATACGCAGTATTTT. As protein: CSGSGTGISTDTQYF.

The chain combines TRBV7-2 with TRBJ1-5; a weak D match, TRBD1 (6 bases). Per germline, CDR1 SGHTA and CDR2 FQGNSA. The CDR3 is made up of 15 amino acids. The V end was cut by 1 base, the J end by 5 bases, with 12 bases between. CDR3 region: CASSLDRVRHQPQHF. CDR3 sequence (DNA): TGTGCCAGCAGCTTAGACAGGGTAAGGCATCAGCCCCAGCATTTT.

The chain employs TRBV20-1 and TRBJ2-7, with TRBD2 identical over 10 bases. Trimming at V came to 0 bases and at J to 0 bases, leaving 2 bases not matched to a gene. The CDR3 is 15 residues long. CDR1 and CDR2 (germline): DFQATT, SNEGSKA (reference sequence). CDR3: CSARDIAGGSYEQYF. The CDR3 nucleotides read TGCAGTGCTAGAGACATAGCGGGAGGCTCCTACGAGCAGTACTTC.

The chain couples TRBV12-3 or TRBV12-4 to TRBJ2-7; no definite D call. Trimming cost V 5 bases and J 6 bases, with 14 bases left between them. CDR3 size: 13 residues. The CDR3 region is CASSPGPTSEQYF. As DNA, the CDR3 is TGTGCCAGCAGTCCAGGACCCACCTCCGAGCAGTACTTC.

This chain uses TRBV14 with TRBJ2-3; D is unresolved. This CDR3 is 14 amino acids long. Trimming left V 5 bases short and J 2 bases short, with 11 bases between. Per the germline V gene, CDR1 is SGHDN and CDR2 is FVKESK. This CDR3 reads CASSLRRYTDTQYF. The CDR3 nucleotides are TGTGCCAGCAGCTTGAGGCGGTACACAGATACGCAGTATTTT. Combining the CDR3 with reference TRBV14 and TRBJ2-3 gives the whole variable domain EAGVTQFPSHSVIEKGQTVTLRCDPISGHDNLYWYRRVMGKEIKFLLHFVKESKQDESGMPNNRFLAERTGGTYSTLKVQPAELEDSGVYFCASSLRRYTDTQYFGPGTRLTVL.

This clonotype was observed a handful of times. The chain is built from TRBV20-1 and TRBJ1-5, with D perhaps TRBD1 (6 bases). Looked up from germline, CDR1 is DFQATT and CDR2 is SNEGSKA (reference sequence). The CDR3 covers 13 residues. The V gene lost 6 bases and the J gene lost 5 bases, with 14 bases spanning the gap. In DNA, the CDR3 is TGCAGTGCCGTAGACAGGCCGGATCAGCCCCAGCATTTT. This gives the protein CSAVDRPDQPQHF.

This chain joins TRBV2 and TRBJ2-5; a possible D gene is TRBD1 (6 bases). The CDR3 consists of 13 residues. CDR1 is SNHLY and CDR2 is FYNNEI in the germline V gene. Trimming stripped 8 bases from V and 5 bases from J, with 15 bases between. CDR3 sequence (DNA): TGTGCCAGCGGAGAACAGGGTTGGGAGACCCAGTACTTC. Translating gives CASGEQGWETQYF.

At least ten counts were recorded for this clonotype. The chain links TRBV5-4 to TRBJ1-4; D is undetermined. The germline V and J ends were trimmed by 4 bases and 0 bases, with 7 bases remaining between them. CDR1 and CDR2 (germline): SGHNT, YYREEE (reference sequence). The CDR3 covers 14 residues. The DNA for the CDR3 is TGTGCCAGCAGCCCCGGTGCAACTAATGAAAAACTGTTTTTT. It encodes CASSPGATNEKLFF.

This clonotype was observed many times. At one boundary the junction diverges from the germline segment, which might be a read error. V and J are TRBV7-9 and TRBJ1-2, with D tentatively TRBD1 (6 bases). From germline, CDR1 is SEHNR and CDR2 FQNEAQ (reference sequence). The length of the CDR3 is 12 residues. This CDR3 is CASSLGGTLLFF. CDR3 nucleotides: TGTGCCAGCAGCTTAGGAGGGACACTCCTCTTCTTC. The complete variable domain, with remaining parts taken from reference TRBV7-9 and TRBJ1-2, reads DTGVSQNPRHKITKRGQNVTFRCDPISEHNRLYWYRQTLGQGPEFLTYFQNEAQLEKSRLLSDRFSAERPKGSFSTLEIQRTEQGDSAMYLCASSLGGTLLFFGSGTRLTVV.

In this sample, this clonotype turned up many times. The chain is built from TRBV29-1 and TRBJ2-3, with D possibly called TRBD1 or TRBD2 (5 bases each). Germline CDR1 and CDR2: SQVTM and ANQGSEA. V shed 7 bases and J shed 7 bases, with 15 bases lying between them. The CDR3 is 12 residues long. The CDR3 DNA follows: TGCAGCGGGGGGACCCTGACAAATACGCAGTATTTT. Translation gives CSGGTLTNTQYF.

Ten or more counts support this clonotype. The chain employs TRBV7-2 and TRBJ2-7, with 9 nucleotides matching TRBD1. The CDR3 length is 15 residues. The V segment lost 2 bases and the J segment 5 bases; nucleotides outside the gene matches: 7. Germline CDR1 is SGHTA and CDR2 is FQGNSA. The CDR3 nucleotides read TGTGCCAGCAGCTTAATTGGACAGGGGCAAAACGAGCAGTACTTC. Translating it yields CASSLIGQGQNEQYF.

This clonotype turned up a few times. The chain joins TRBV2 to TRBJ1-5; D is ambiguous. Trimming stripped 7 bases from V and 4 bases from J, with 11 bases between. The CDR3 totals 13 residues. The germline gives CDR1 SNHLY, CDR2 FYNNEI. The CDR3 DNA reads TGTGCCAGCATTCTTAAGGAGAATCAGCCCCAGCATTTT. Amino acid sequence: CASILKENQPQHF.

The genes are TRBV28 and TRBJ2-1; D possibly corresponds to TRBD2 (6 bases). The CDR3 length is 16 residues. Germline V lookup: CDR1 MDHEN, CDR2 SYDVKM. V was cut by 5 bases and J by 4 bases, with 18 bases left in between. The CDR3 loop is CASSTNYRENYNEQFF. CDR3 bases: TGTGCCAGCAGTACCAACTACCGGGAGAATTACAATGAGCAGTTCTTC.